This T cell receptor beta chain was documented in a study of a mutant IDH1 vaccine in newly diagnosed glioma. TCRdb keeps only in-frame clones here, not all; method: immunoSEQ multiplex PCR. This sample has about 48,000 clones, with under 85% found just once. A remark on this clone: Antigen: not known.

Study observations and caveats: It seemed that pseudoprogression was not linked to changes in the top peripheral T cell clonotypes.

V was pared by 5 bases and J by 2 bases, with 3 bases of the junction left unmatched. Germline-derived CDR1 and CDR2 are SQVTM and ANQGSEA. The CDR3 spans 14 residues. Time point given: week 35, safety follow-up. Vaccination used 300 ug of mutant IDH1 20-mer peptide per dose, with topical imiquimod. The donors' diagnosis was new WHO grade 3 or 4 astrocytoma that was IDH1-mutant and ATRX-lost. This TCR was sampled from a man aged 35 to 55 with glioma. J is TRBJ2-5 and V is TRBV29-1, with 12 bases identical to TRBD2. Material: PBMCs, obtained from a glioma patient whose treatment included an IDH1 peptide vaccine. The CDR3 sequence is CSVSTSGGQETQYF. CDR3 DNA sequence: TGCAGCGTTAGTACTAGCGGGGGGCAAGAGACCCAGTACTTC.